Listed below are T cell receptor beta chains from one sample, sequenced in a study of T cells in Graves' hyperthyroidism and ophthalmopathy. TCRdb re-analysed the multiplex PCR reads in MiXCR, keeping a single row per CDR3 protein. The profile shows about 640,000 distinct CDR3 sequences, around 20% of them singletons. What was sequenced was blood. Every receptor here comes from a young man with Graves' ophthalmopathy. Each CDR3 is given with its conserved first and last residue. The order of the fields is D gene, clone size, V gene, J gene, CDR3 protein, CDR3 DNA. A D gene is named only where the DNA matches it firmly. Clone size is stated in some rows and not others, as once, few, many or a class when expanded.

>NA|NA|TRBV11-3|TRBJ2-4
CASSLGGGRSNIQYF
TGTGCCAGCAGCTTGGGGGGCGGGAGATCCAACATTCAGTACTTC
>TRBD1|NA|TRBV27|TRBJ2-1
CASSSQDNRDRKYNEQFF
TGTGCCAGCAGTTCCCAGGACAACCGGGACAGAAAGTACAATGAGCAGTTCTTC
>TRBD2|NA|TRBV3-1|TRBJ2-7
CASSQGLAGTNEQYF
TGTGCCAGCAGCCAAGGACTAGCGGGTACTAACGAGCAGTACTTC
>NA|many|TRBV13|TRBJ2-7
CASSPWNGGNEQYF
TGTGCCAGCAGCCCCTGGAATGGGGGCAACGAGCAGTACTTC
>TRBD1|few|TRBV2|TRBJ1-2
CASRGPGGGGYTF
TGTGCCAGCAGGGGTCCAGGGGGCGGTGGCTACACCTTC
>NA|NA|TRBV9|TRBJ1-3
CASSFTTRISGNTIYF
TGTGCCAGCAGCTTCACTACAAGGATCTCTGGAAACACCATATATTTT
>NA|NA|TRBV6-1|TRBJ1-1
CASSLADRNTEAFF
TGTGCCAGCAGCCTAGCGGACAGGAACACTGAAGCTTTCTTT
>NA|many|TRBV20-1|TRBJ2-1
CSASPAGRSYNEQFF
TGCAGTGCTAGTCCCGCGGGGAGATCCTACAATGAGCAGTTCTTC
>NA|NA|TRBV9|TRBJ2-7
CASSRQAYSEQYF
TGTGCCAGCAGCCGACAGGCCTATAGTGAGCAGTACTTC
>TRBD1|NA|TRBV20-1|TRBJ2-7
CSARDDRGTYEQYF
TGCAGTGCTAGAGACGACAGGGGGACCTACGAGCAGTACTTC
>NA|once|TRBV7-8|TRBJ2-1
CASSPLLTGRDEQFF
TGTGCCAGCAGCCCACTTCTGACAGGAAGGGATGAGCAGTTCTTC
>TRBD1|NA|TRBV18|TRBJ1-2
CASSFADRGALYGYTF
TGTGCCAGCTCATTCGCGGACAGGGGCGCCCTGTATGGCTACACCTTC
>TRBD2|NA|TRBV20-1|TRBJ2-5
CSARLGTSGGQETQYF
TGCAGTGCTAGACTAGGGACTAGCGGGGGCCAAGAGACCCAGTACTTC
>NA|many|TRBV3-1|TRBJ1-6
CASSPRGGDSSPLHF
TGTGCCAGCAGCCCCCGGGGGGGAGACAGTTCACCCCTCCACTTT
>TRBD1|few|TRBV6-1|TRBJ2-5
CASSEKRQGRETQYF
TGTGCCAGCAGTGAAAAAAGACAGGGACGGGAGACCCAGTACTTC
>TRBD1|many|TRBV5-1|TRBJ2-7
CASSPGYGQVSYEQYF
TGCGCCAGCAGCCCTGGGTACGGACAGGTCTCCTACGAGCAGTACTTC
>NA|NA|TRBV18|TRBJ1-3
CASSRSGARSGNTIYF
TGTGCCAGCTCACGGTCCGGGGCCCGCTCTGGAAACACCATATATTTT
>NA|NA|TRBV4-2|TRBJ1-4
CASSQSQGGAEKLFF
TGTGCCAGCAGCCAAAGCCAGGGAGGAGCTGAAAAACTGTTTTTT
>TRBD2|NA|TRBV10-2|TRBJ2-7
CASKGLAGVGEQYF
TGCGCCAGCAAGGGACTAGCGGGAGTTGGCGAGCAGTACTTC
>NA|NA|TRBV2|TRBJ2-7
CASSDELNEQYF
TGTGCCAGCAGTGATGAACTTAACGAGCAGTACTTC
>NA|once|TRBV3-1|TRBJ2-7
CASSYEYEQYF
TGTGCCAGCAGCTACGAGTACGAGCAGTACTTC
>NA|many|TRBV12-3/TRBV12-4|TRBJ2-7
CASSLHRSSYEQYF
TGTGCCAGCAGCCTACACAGGAGCTCCTACGAGCAGTACTTC
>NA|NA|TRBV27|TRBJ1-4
CASSFTQGTTNEKLFF
TGTGCCAGCAGCTTTACTCAGGGAACAACTAATGAAAAACTGTTTTTT
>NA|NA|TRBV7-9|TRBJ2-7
CASSHPGPKGEQYF
TGTGCCAGCAGCCATCCGGGACCCAAGGGAGAGCAGTACTTC
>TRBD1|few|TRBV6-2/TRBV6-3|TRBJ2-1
CASSGPTGEVWNEQFF
TGTGCCAGCAGCGGGCCGACAGGGGAGGTGTGGAATGAGCAGTTCTTC
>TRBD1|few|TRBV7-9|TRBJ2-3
CASSGRTGGNTDTQYF
TGTGCCAGCAGCGGGCGGACAGGGGGCAACACAGATACGCAGTATTTT
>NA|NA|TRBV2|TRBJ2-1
CASSVRGDNEQFF
TGTGCCAGCAGTGTAAGAGGCGACAATGAGCAGTTCTTC
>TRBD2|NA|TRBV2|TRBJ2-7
CASRGGLTSGRDYEQYF
TGTGCCAGCAGGGGCGGCTTGACTAGCGGGAGGGACTACGAGCAGTACTTC
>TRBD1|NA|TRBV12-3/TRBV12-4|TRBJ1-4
CASSLWDRGEKLFF
TGTGCCAGCAGTTTATGGGACAGGGGTGAAAAACTGTTTTTT
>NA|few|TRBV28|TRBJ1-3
CASTPRTLSGNTIYF
TGTGCCAGCACCCCTAGGACGCTCTCTGGAAACACCATATATTTT
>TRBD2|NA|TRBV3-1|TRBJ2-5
CASSRTSGRNQETQYF
TGTGCCAGCAGCCGAACTAGCGGGAGGAACCAAGAGACCCAGTACTTC
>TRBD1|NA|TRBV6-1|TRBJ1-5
CASSDDRARVTAQHF
TGTGCCAGCAGTGATGACAGGGCGAGGGTCACAGCCCAGCATTTT
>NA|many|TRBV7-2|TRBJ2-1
CASSFHAGSYNEQFF
TGTGCCAGCAGCTTCCATGCGGGGTCCTACAATGAGCAGTTCTTC
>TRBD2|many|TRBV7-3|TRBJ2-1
CASSLGGRNNEQFF
TGTGCCAGCAGCTTGGGCGGGAGAAACAATGAGCAGTTCTTC
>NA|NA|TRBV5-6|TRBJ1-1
CASSWGDGTEAFF
TGTGCCAGCAGCTGGGGAGATGGCACTGAAGCTTTCTTT
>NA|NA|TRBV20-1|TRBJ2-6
CSARGEGANVLTF
TGCAGTGCTAGGGGCGAGGGGGCCAACGTCCTGACTTTC
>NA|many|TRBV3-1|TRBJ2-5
CASSLTIETQYF
TGTGCCAGCAGCTTAACAATAGAGACCCAGTACTTC
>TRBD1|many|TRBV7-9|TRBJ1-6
CASSGTDRADSPLHF
TGTGCCAGCAGCGGAACGGACAGGGCTGATTCACCCCTCCACTTT
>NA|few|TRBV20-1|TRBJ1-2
CSAPGSTNYGYTF
TGCAGTGCCCCTGGGAGTACTAACTATGGCTACACCTTC
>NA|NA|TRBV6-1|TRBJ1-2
CASKEGSQWDSGYTF
TGTGCCAGCAAGGAGGGGTCACAATGGGATTCGGGCTACACCTTC
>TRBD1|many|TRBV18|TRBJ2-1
CASSPDRPPYNEQFF
TGTGCCAGCTCACCGGACAGGCCTCCCTACAATGAGCAGTTCTTC
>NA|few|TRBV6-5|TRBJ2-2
CASSYLGPGTGELFF
TGTGCCAGCAGTTACTTGGGGCCGGGGACCGGGGAGCTGTTTTTT